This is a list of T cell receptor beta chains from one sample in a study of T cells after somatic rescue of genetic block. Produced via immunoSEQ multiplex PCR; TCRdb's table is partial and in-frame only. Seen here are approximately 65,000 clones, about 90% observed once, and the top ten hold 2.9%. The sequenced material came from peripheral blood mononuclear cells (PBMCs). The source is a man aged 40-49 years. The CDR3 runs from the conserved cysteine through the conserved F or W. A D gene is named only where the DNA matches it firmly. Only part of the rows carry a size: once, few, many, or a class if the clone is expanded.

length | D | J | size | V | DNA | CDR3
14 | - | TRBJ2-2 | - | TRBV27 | TGTGCCAGCAGCCCCACAGGGAGACCCGGGGAGCTGTTTTTT | CASSPTGRPGELFF
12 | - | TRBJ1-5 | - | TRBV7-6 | TGTGCCAGCAGCTTAGCTGGTCAGCCCCAGCATTTT | CASSLAGQPQHF
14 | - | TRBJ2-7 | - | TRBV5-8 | TGTGCCAGCAGCCTCCGGGACGAAGCCTACGAGCAGTACTTC | CASSLRDEAYEQYF
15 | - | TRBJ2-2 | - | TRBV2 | TGTGCCAGCAGCCCCTCCCGATCGAACACCGGGGAGCTGTTTTTT | CASSPSRSNTGELFF
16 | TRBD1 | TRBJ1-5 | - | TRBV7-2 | TGTGCCAGCAGCATTCAGGGGGCGCGGGGTAATCAGCCCCAGCATTTT | CASSIQGARGNQPQHF
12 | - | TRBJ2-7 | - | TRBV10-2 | TGCGCCAGCAGGGGTACGGCCTACGAGCAGTACTTC | CASRGTAYEQYF
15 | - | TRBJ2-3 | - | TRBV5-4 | TGTGCCAGCAGCCCCCGGGAAGTCAGCACAGATACGCAGTATTTT | CASSPREVSTDTQYF
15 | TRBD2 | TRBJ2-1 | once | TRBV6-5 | TGTGCCAGCAGTTACTCCCCTAGCGGGGTCAATGAGCAGTTCTTC | CASSYSPSGVNEQFF
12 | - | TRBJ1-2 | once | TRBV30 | TGTGCCTGGAGTCCCCATCCCTATGGCTACACCTTC | CAWSPHPYGYTF
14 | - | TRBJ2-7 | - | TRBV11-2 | TGTGCCAGCAGCTCTAGGACCGCAACCTACGAGCAGTACTTC | CASSSRTATYEQYF
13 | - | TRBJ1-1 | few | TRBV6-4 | TGTGCCAGCAGTGAAGGGGCGAACACTGAAGCTTTCTTT | CASSEGANTEAFF
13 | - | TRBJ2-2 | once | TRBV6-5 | TGTGCCAGCAGTTACTCAAACACCGGGGAGCTGTTTTTT | CASSYSNTGELFF
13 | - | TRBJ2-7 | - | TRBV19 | TGTGCCAGCGCGCCGACAGAGGCCTACGAGCAGTACTTC | CASAPTEAYEQYF
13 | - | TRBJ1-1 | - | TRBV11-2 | TGTGCCAGCAGCTTAGGGGGTTTAACTGAAGCTTTCTTT | CASSLGGLTEAFF
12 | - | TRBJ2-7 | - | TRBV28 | TGTGCCAGCAGTTCCTGGCAGTGGGAGCAGTACTTC | CASSSWQWEQYF
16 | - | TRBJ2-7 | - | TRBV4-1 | TGCGCCAGCAGCCTCCAAGCCGGGCAGGGCTCCTACGAGCAGTACTTC | CASSLQAGQGSYEQYF
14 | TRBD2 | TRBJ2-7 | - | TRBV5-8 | TGTGCCAGCAGCCCGACTAGCGGGCTGAACGAGCAGTACTTC | CASSPTSGLNEQYF
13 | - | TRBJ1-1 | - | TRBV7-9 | TGTGCCAGCAGCGCCGACGGATACGACCAAGCTTTCTTT | CASSADGYDQAFF
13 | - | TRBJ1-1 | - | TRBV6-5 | TGTGCCAGCTTCACCCTGGGGAACACTGAAGCTTTCTTT | CASFTLGNTEAFF
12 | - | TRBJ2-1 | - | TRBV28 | TGTGCCAGCAGTTTACGCCGGAATGAGCAGTTCTTC | CASSLRRNEQFF
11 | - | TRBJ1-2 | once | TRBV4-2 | TGTGCCAGCAGCCAAGCGGGCGGCTACACCTTC | CASSQAGGYTF
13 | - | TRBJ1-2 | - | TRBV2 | TGTGCCAGCAGACGCCCTTCTAACTATGGCTACACCTTC | CASRRPSNYGYTF
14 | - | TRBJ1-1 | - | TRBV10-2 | TGCGCCAGCAGTGAGAACGTCATGAACACTGAAGCTTTCTTT | CASSENVMNTEAFF
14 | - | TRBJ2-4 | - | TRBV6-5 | TGTGCCAGCAGCCGTGACAGCCTCAAAAACATTCAGTACTTC | CASSRDSLKNIQYF
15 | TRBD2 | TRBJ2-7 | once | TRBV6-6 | TGTGCCAGCAGTGGGTTAGCGGGGGGGATAAGCGAGCAGTACTTC | CASSGLAGGISEQYF
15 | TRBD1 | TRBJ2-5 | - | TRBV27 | TGTGCCAGCAGTTCCGACAGGGGTCACATGGAGACCCAGTACTTC | CASSSDRGHMETQYF
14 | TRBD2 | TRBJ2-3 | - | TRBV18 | TGTGCCAGCTCGCCCGGGACTAGAGCAGATACGCAGTATTTT | CASSPGTRADTQYF
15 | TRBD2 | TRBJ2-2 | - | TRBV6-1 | TGTGCCAGCAGCCCTGCTAGCGGGGGGGCCGGGGAGCTGTTTTTT | CASSPASGGAGELFF